The 29 T cell receptor beta chains reported below all come from one sample, sequenced in a study of response to subunit inactivated influenza vaccine. TCRdb used MiXCR to reprocess the RT-PCR reads, holding one entry per CDR3 protein. The top ten hold 2.8% of the sample, which has just under 550,000 distinct CDR3 sequences, less than 25% seen once. These records were also assigned to another study, of T cells expressing NK-cell markers. That study adds: For TCR beta, cDNA was produced by 5'RACE template switching with UMIs.

The sequenced sample was CD4+ T cells sorted from PBMCs, obtained 11 to 12 days after vaccination. All receptors come from a man in his fifties or sixties who received an inactivated influenza vaccine.

This clonotype was detected only a few times. This chain's CDR3 is CASSLGWVLGSTEAFF. The CDR3 nucleotides read TGTGCCAGCAGCTTAGGGTGGGTCCTCGGGAGCACTGAAGCTTTCTTT. The rearrangement joins TRBV7-2 to TRBJ1-1, with D hard to call. Germline CDR1 SGHTA, CDR2 FQGNSA. Trimming removed 1 base from V and 4 bases from J, with 16 bases in between. This CDR3 is 16 amino acids long. Looking up the rest from reference TRBV7-2 and TRBJ1-1 gives the full variable domain: GAGVSQSPSNKVTEKGKDVELRCDPISGHTALYWYRQSLGQGLEFLIYFQGNSAPDKSGLPSDRFSAERTGGSVSTLTIQRTQQEDSAVYLCASSLGWVLGSTEAFFGQGTRLTVV.

This clonotype was detected a few times. The genes are TRBV29-1 and TRBJ1-1; no firm D call. CDR3 length: 10 amino acids. With 4 bases removed from V and 9 bases from J, the gap between germline ends came to 9 bases. Germline V gene data show CDR1 as SQVTM and CDR2 as ANQGSEA. CDR3 coding DNA: TGCAGCGTTGTCGGAGGTAAAGCTTTCTTT. It yields the protein CSVVGGKAFF.

This clonotype was recorded many times. The J gene is TRBJ2-2, the V gene TRBV5-1, with D uncertain. Trimming pared 4 bases from V and 0 bases from J, leaving 10 bases between. CDR1 is SGHRS, CDR2 YFSETQ, per germline. The CDR3 is made up of 15 amino acids. The CDR3 reads CASSTDWSNTGELFF. CDR3 bases: TGCGCCAGCAGCACCGACTGGTCGAACACCGGGGAGCTGTTTTTT. Based on the CDR3 plus reference TRBV5-1 and TRBJ2-2, the full variable domain is KAGVTQTPRYLIKTRGQQVTLSCSPISGHRSVSWYQQTPGQGLQFLFEYFSETQRNKGNFPGRFSGRQFSNSRSEMNVSTLELGDSALYLCASSTDWSNTGELFFGEGSRLTVL.

At least ten counts were recorded for this clonotype. V usage is TRBV4-1 and J usage is TRBJ2-7; tentatively, D is TRBD1 (5 bases). The V gene's germline CDR1 is MGHRA and CDR2 YSYEKL. The CDR3 loop spans 16 amino acids. V was trimmed by 4 bases and J by 2 bases, leaving 18 bases between them. The CDR3 DNA is TGCGCCAGCAGCCCCGTTGGCAGGGTCAAAACCTACGAGCAGTACTTC. Translating gives CASSPVGRVKTYEQYF.

Only a few counts were recorded for this clonotype. The chain uses TRBV12-3 or TRBV12-4 and TRBJ2-1, with D possibly being TRBD2 (6 bases). The V and J ends lost 5 bases and 6 bases respectively, with 14 bases between them. The CDR3 length is 14 residues. The CDR3 protein is CASSPREALNEQFF. The CDR3 DNA sequence: TGTGCCAGCAGTCCCAGGGAGGCCCTCAATGAGCAGTTCTTC.

The chain employs TRBV6-2 or TRBV6-3 and TRBJ2-2, with D hard to call. The CDR3 has 13 amino acids. The ends were cut back, 5 bases at V and 7 bases at J, with 11 bases in the middle. Germline lookup yields CDR1 MNHEY and CDR2 SVGEGT. CDR3: CASSPDRVGELFF. CDR3 sequence (DNA): TGTGCCAGCAGTCCGGACCGGGTCGGGGAGCTGTTTTTT.

The chain joins TRBV12-3 or TRBV12-4 to TRBJ1-1, with D perhaps matching TRBD1 (6 bases). The CDR3 is 15 residues long. V was clipped by 5 bases and J by 4 bases, with 17 bases between them. CDR3 protein: CASSQSWARGTEAFF. Here the CDR3 DNA reads TGTGCCAGCAGTCAGAGTTGGGCCAGGGGCACTGAAGCTTTCTTT.

This sequence joins TRBV25-1 and TRBJ2-7; possibly TRBD2 for D (6 bases). There are 12 residues in the CDR3. Trimming pared 10 bases from V and 0 bases from J, leaving 10 bases between. Germline assignment: CDR1 MGHDK and CDR2 SYGVNS. The CDR3 sequence is CATGDRSYEQYF. The CDR3 nucleotides are TGTGCCACGGGGGACCGCTCCTACGAGCAGTACTTC.

This clonotype has only a few counts. The chain recombines TRBV5-5 with TRBJ2-5, with 8 bases fitting TRBD2. Looked up from germline, CDR1 is SGHKS and CDR2 is YYEKEE (reference sequence). The ends lost 4 bases at V and 2 bases at J; junction bases unmatched: 10. The CDR3 spans 16 residues. The CDR3 DNA sequence: TGTGCCAGCAGCCACGCCGCGAGCGGGGGTCAAGAGACCCAGTACTTC. This sequence encodes CASSHAASGGQETQYF.

The sample holds a few counts of this clonotype. The rearrangement uses TRBV5-1 and TRBJ2-7; possibly TRBD1 for D (6 bases). The CDR3 runs 14 residues. CDR1 is SGHRS and CDR2 is YFSETQ in the germline V gene. With 3 bases removed from V and 2 bases from J, the gap between germline ends came to 12 bases. CDR3 nucleotides: TGCGCCAGCAGCTCTTTACAGGGCACCTACGAGCAGTACTTC. Its protein product is CASSSLQGTYEQYF.

The V and J genes are TRBV29-1 and TRBJ2-5; TRBD2 aligns across 11 bases. The J segment lost 4 bases and the V segment lost 5 bases, leaving 9 bases of the junction unmatched. The CDR3 extends over 15 amino acids. Germline values: CDR1 SQVTM, CDR2 ANQGSEA. The CDR3 DNA reads TGCAGCGTTCGCGGTAGCGGGAGGGCCGGAGAGACCCAGTACTTC. This sequence encodes CSVRGSGRAGETQYF.

This rearrangement joins TRBV12-3 or TRBV12-4 to TRBJ2-1, with 8 bases aligning to TRBD2. The CDR3 sequence is 15 residues long. Losses at the gene ends were 3 bases for V and 7 bases for J; bases not matched to a gene: 8. This chain's CDR3 is CASSFSTSGLNEQFF. The CDR3 DNA is TGTGCCAGCAGTTTCTCTACTAGCGGCCTGAATGAGCAGTTCTTC.

In this sample, this clonotype turned up many times. V gene TRBV7-2 combines with J gene TRBJ2-1; TRBD1 aligns across 11 bases. CDR1 and CDR2 from the germline V gene are SGHTA and FQGNSA. The CDR3 covers 15 residues. Trimming cost V 5 bases and J 4 bases; bases outside gene matches: 4. CDR3: CASSIGDRGYNEQFF. In DNA form, the CDR3 reads TGTGCCAGCAGCATAGGGGACAGGGGGTACAATGAGCAGTTCTTC.

The V call is TRBV9, the J call TRBJ2-6; 9 positions match TRBD1. The CDR3 consists of 17 residues. V trimming: 3 bases; J trimming: 2 bases; junction bases outside the gene matches: 6. Germline-derived CDR1 and CDR2 are SGDLS and YYNGEE. Here the CDR3 reads CASSAGQGRAGANVLTF. The CDR3 DNA is TGTGCCAGCAGCGCAGGACAGGGGAGGGCTGGGGCCAACGTCCTGACTTTC.

This clonotype was observed at least ten times. V and J are TRBV12-3 or TRBV12-4 and TRBJ1-5, with a tentative D call TRBD1 (6 bases). Trimming cost V 3 bases and J 9 bases, with 15 bases left between them. The CDR3 is made up of 14 amino acids. The CDR3 bases are TGTGCCAGCAGTTTGTCTGGGGGCGGTAGGCCCCAGCATTTT. It codes for CASSLSGGGRPQHF.

The V gene is TRBV20-1, the J gene TRBJ2-5; a possible D gene is TRBD1 (6 bases). CDR1 is DFQATT and CDR2 is SNEGSKA in the germline V gene (reference sequence). V lost 6 bases and J lost 1, with 15 bases in between. The CDR3 sequence is 14 residues long. CDR3 region: CSASPRGFQETQYF. CDR3 nucleotide sequence: TGCAGTGCGAGCCCCAGGGGTTTCCAAGAGACCCAGTACTTC.

This clonotype was counted a few times. This chain uses TRBV19 with TRBJ1-2; D ambiguous. The CDR3 spans 13 residues. The V end was cut by 6 bases, the J end by 1 base, with 9 bases between. Germline V gene lookup returns CDR1 LNHDA and CDR2 SQIVND (reference sequence). The CDR3 reads CASSARFNYGYTF. In nucleotides, the CDR3 is TGTGCCAGTAGCGCCAGATTTAACTATGGCTACACCTTC.

The rearrangement uses TRBV12-3 or TRBV12-4 and TRBJ1-5, with TRBD1 identical over 7 bases. The CDR3 consists of 14 residues. V was clipped by 6 bases and J by 6 bases; unmatched bases: 8. The CDR3 protein is CASRSDRAIQPQHF. Written as DNA, the CDR3 is TGTGCCAGCAGATCCGACAGGGCGATTCAGCCCCAGCATTTT.

The chain joins TRBV9 to TRBJ2-1; no definite D call. CDR3 length: 15 residues. Germline V lookup: CDR1 SGDLS, CDR2 YYNGEE. The germline V and J ends were trimmed by 0 bases and 5 bases, with 12 bases remaining between them. The CDR3 is CASSVEARTDNEQFF. The CDR3 coding sequence is TGTGCCAGCAGCGTAGAGGCGAGAACCGACAATGAGCAGTTCTTC. Together with reference TRBV9 and TRBJ2-1, the CDR3 gives the full variable domain: DSGVTQTPKHLITATGQRVTLRCSPRSGDLSVYWYQQSLDQGLQFLIQYYNGEERAKGNILERFSAQQFPDLHSELNLSSLELGDSALYFCASSVEARTDNEQFFGPGTRLTVL.

The chain combines TRBV29-1 with TRBJ1-2; D gene ambiguous. From germline, CDR1 is SQVTM and CDR2 ANQGSEA. CDR3 length equals 12 residues. Trimming stripped 5 bases from V and 0 bases from J, with 7 bases between. The CDR3 spells CSVTNANYGYTF. The DNA of the CDR3 is TGCAGCGTTACCAATGCTAACTATGGCTACACCTTC.

This chain links TRBV28 with TRBJ2-4; 9 nucleotides align to TRBD2. The V segment lost 7 bases and the J segment 6 bases; nucleotides outside the gene matches: 13. CDR1 MDHEN and CDR2 SYDVKM come from the germline V gene. The CDR3 contains 16 residues. DNA of the CDR3: TGTGCCAGCAAACCGGCTAGCGGGGTATGGGGAAACATTCAGTACTTC. Protein: CASKPASGVWGNIQYF. Looking up the rest from reference TRBV28 and TRBJ2-4 gives the full variable domain: DVKVTQSSRYLVKRTGEKVFLECVQDMDHENMFWYRQDPGLGLRLIYFSYDVKMKEKGDIPEGYSVSREKKERFSLILESASTNQTSMYLCASKPASGVWGNIQYFGAGTRLSVL.

The chain uses TRBV12-3 or TRBV12-4 and TRBJ1-1; perhaps TRBD1 as D (5 bases). CDR3 length: 13 amino acids. The V end lost 8 bases, the J end lost 5 bases, and 15 bases lay between the germline ends. The CDR3 here is CASHIGGDTEAFF. In DNA, the CDR3 is TGTGCCAGCCATATCGGGGGAGATACTGAAGCTTTCTTT.

The chain employs TRBV12-3 or TRBV12-4 and TRBJ1-4, with a weak D call TRBD1 (5 bases). V gave up 6 bases and J gave up 5 bases, with 10 bases separating them. The CDR3 runs 13 residues. DNA of the CDR3: TGTGCCAGCAGGCAGGGTATCAATGAAAAACTGTTTTTT. Amino acid sequence: CASRQGINEKLFF.

This clonotype was counted only a few times. This chain links TRBV20-1 with TRBJ2-7, with D hard to call. Germline V lookup: CDR1 DFQATT, CDR2 SNEGSKA (reference sequence). The CDR3 is 12 residues long. With 0 bases removed from V and 6 bases from J, the gap between germline ends came to 9 bases. CDR3 region: CSARDRFGEQYF. CDR3 nucleotide sequence: TGCAGTGCTAGAGATCGGTTCGGCGAGCAGTACTTC.

This clonotype was counted a few times. The chain links TRBV7-2 to TRBJ2-5; the D gene is possibly TRBD2 (6 bases). Trimming removed 3 bases from V and 5 bases from J, with 13 bases in between. Germline V gene lookup returns CDR1 SGHTA and CDR2 FQGNSA. This CDR3 is 14 amino acids long. The CDR3 sequence: CASSFGGIRETQYF. CDR3 sequence (DNA): TGTGCCAGCAGCTTCGGCGGGATCCGGGAGACCCAGTACTTC.

The chain links TRBV4-2 to TRBJ2-1, with D hard to call. Per the germline V gene, CDR1 is LGHNA and CDR2 is YNFKEQ. CDR3 length: 13 amino acids. V lost 1 base, J lost 8 bases, and 9 bases lay in between. The CDR3 loop reads CASSQVGTDEQFF. CDR3 nucleotide sequence: TGTGCCAGCAGCCAAGTGGGTACAGATGAGCAGTTCTTC.

This clonotype was counted between two and nine times. The V and J genes are TRBV5-4 and TRBJ2-7; the match to TRBD2 covers 12 bases. The J segment lost 5 bases and the V segment lost 1 base, leaving 10 bases of the junction unmatched. Germline V gene sequence: CDR1 SGHNT, CDR2 YYREEE (reference sequence). The CDR3 is 17 amino acids. CDR3 DNA: TGTGCCAGCAGCTTGCCTAGCGGGGGGGCCTTCCAGAACGAGCAGTACTTC. The encoded protein is CASSLPSGGAFQNEQYF. The full variable domain, with the rest looked up from reference TRBV5-4 and TRBJ2-7, is ETGVTQSPTHLIKTRGQQVTLRCSSQSGHNTVSWYQQALGQGPQFIFQYYREEENGRGNFPPRFSGLQFPNYSSELNVNALELDDSALYLCASSLPSGGAFQNEQYFGPGTRLTVT.

This rearrangement joins TRBV20-1 to TRBJ2-5; D may match TRBD1 or TRBD2 (6 bases each). Per the germline V gene, CDR1 is DFQATT and CDR2 is SNEGSKA (reference sequence). Trimming removed 4 bases at V and 4 bases at J, with 13 bases between. This CDR3 is 13 amino acids long. CDR3 protein: CSAIRGLPETQYF. CDR3 sequence (DNA): TGCAGTGCTATTCGGGGGCTGCCAGAGACCCAGTACTTC.

V is TRBV4-3 and J is TRBJ1-3; D is uncertain. This CDR3 spans 17 amino acids. The ends were cut back, 1 base at V and 0 bases at J, with 13 bases in the middle. Germline V gives CDR1 LGHNA, CDR2 YSLEER. CDR3 loop: CASSQAPGTVSGNTIYF. In nucleotides, the CDR3 is TGCGCCAGCAGCCAAGCACCGGGCACAGTCTCTGGAAACACCATATATTTT.